The clone carrying this T cell receptor (beta chain) was seen repeatedly, ten times or more. A single record per CDR3 protein comes from TCRdb applying MiXCR to the 5' RACE reads. Of about 39,000 distinct CDR3 sequences listed, approximately 3% are singletons. V dropped 4 bases and J dropped 11 bases, with 20 bases sitting between them. This CDR3 spans 14 amino acids. CDR1 and CDR2 (germline): SGDLS, YYNGEE. This record comes from a study of CD8 T cells in ankylosing spondylitis. This TCR was sampled from a male donor with ankylosing spondylitis or in good health (not recorded which). The chain links TRBV9 to TRBJ2-3; a weak D match, TRBD2 (6 bases). The specimen was blood, either unsorted or a sorted T cell fraction (not recorded which). CDR3 region: CASSPRIAEALQYF. CDR3 nucleotides: TGTGCCAGCAGCCCTCGGATAGCGGAGGCCCTGCAGTATTTT.